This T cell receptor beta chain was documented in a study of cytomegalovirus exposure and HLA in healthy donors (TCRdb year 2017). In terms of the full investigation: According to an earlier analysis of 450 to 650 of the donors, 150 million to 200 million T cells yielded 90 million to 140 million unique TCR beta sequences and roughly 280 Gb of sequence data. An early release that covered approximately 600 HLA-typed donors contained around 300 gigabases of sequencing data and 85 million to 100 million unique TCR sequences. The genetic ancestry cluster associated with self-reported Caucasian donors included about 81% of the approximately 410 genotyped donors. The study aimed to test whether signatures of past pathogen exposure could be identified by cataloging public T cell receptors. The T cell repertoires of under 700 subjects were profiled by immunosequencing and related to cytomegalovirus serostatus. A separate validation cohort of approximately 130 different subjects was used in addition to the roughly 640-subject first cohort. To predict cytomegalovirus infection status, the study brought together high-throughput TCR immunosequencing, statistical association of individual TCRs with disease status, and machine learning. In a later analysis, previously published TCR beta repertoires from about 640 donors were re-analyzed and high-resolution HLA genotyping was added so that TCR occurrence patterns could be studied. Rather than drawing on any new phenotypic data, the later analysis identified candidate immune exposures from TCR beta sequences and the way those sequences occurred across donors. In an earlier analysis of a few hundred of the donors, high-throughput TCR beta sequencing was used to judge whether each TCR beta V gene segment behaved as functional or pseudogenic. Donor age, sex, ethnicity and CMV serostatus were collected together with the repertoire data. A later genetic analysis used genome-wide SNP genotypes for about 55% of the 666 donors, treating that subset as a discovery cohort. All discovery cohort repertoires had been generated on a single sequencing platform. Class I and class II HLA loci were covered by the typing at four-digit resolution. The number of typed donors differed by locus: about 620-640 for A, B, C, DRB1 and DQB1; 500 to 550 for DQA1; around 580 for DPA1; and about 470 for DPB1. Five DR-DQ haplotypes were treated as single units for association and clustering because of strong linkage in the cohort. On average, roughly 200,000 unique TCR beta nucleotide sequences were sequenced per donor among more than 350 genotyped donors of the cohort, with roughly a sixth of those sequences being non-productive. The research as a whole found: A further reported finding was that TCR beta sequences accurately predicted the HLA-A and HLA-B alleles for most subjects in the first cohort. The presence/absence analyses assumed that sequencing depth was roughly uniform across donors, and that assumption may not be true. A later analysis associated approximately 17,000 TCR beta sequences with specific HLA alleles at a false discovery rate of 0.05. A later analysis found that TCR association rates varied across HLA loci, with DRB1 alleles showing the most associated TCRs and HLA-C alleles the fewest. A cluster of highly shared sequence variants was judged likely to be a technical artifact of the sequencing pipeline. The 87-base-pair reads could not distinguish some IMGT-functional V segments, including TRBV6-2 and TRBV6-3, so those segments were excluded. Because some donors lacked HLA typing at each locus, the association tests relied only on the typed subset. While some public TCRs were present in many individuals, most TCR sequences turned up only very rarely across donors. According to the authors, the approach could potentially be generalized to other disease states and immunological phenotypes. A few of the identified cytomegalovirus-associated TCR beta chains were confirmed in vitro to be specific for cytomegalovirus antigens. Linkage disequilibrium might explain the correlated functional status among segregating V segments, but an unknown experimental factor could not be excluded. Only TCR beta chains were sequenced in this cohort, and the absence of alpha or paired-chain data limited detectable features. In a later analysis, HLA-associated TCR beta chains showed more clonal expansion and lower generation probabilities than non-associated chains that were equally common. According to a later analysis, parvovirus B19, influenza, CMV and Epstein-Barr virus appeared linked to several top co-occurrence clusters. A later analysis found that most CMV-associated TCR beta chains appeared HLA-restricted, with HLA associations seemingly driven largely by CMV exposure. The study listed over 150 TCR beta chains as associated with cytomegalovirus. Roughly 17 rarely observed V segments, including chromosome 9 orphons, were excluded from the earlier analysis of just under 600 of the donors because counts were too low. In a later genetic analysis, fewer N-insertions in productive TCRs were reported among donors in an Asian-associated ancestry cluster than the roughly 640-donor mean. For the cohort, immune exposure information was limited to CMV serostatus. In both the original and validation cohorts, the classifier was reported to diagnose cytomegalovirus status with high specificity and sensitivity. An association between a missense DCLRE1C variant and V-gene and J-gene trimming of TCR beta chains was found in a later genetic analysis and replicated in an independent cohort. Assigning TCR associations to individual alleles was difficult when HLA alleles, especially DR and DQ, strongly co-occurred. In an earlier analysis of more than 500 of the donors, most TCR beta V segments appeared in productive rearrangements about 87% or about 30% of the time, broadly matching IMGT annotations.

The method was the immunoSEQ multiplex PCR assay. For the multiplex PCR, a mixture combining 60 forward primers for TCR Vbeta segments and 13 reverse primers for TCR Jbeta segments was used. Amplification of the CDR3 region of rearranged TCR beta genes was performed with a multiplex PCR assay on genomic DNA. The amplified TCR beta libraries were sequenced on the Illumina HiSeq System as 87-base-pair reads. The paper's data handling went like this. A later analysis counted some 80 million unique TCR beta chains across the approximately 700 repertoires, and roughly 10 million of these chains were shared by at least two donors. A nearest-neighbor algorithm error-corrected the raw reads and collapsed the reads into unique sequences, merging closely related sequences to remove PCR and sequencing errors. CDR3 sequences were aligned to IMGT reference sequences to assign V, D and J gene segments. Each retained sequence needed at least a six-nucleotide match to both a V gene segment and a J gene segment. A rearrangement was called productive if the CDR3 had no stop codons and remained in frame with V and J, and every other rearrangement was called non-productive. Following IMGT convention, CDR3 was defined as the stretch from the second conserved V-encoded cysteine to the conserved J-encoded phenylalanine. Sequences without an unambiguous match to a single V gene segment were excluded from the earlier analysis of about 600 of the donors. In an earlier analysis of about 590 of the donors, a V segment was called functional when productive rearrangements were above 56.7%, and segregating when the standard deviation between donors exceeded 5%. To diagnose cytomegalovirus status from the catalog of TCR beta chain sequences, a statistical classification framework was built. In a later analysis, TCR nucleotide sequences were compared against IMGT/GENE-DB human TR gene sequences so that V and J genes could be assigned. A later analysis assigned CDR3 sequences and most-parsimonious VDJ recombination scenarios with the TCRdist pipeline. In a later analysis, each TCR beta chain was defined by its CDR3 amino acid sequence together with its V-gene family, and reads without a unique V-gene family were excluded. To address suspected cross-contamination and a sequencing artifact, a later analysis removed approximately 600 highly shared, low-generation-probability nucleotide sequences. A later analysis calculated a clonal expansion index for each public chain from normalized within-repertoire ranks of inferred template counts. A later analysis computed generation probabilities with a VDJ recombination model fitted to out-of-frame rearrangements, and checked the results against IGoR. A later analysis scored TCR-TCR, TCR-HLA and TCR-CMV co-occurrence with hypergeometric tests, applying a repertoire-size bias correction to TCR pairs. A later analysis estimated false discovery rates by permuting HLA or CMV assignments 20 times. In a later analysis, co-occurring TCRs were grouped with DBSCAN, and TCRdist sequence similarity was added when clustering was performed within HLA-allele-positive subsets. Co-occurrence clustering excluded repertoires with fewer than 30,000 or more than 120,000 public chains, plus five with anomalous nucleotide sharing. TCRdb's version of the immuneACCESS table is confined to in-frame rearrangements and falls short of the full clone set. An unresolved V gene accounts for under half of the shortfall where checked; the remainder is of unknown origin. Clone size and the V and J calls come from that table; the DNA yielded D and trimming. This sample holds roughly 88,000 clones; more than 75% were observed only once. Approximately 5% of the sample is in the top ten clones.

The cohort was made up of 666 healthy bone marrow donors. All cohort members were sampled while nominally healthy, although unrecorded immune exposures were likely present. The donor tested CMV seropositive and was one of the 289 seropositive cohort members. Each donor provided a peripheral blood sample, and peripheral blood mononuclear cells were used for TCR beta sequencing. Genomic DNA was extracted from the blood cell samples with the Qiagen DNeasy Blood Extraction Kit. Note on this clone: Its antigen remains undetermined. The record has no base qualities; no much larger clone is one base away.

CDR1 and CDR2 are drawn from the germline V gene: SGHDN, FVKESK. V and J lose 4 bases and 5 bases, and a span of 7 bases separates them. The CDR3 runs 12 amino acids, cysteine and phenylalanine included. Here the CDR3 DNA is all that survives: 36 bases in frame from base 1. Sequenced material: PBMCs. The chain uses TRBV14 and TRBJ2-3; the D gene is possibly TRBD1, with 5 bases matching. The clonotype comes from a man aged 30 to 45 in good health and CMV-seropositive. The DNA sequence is TGTGCCAGCAGCCTCAGGGTAGATACGCAGTATTTT. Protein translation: CASSLRVDTQYF. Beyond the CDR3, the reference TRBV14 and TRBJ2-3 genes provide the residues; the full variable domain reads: EAGVTQFPSHSVIEKGQTVTLRCDPISGHDNLYWYRRVMGKEIKFLLHFVKESKQDESGMPNNRFLAERTGGTYSTLKVQPAELEDSGVYFCASSLRVDTQYFGPGTRLTVL.